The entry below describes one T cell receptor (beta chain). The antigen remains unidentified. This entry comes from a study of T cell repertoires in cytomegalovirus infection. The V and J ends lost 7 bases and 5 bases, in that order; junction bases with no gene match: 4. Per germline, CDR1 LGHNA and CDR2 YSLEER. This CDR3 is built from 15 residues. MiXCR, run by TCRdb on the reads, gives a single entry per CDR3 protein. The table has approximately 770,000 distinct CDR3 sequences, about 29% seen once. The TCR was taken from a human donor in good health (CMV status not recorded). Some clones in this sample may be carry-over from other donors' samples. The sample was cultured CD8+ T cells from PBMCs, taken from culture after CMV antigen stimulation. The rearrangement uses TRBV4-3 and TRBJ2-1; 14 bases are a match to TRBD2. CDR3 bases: TGCGCCAGCACCGAGGGACTAGCGGGGGACAATGAGCAGTTCTTC. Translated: CASTEGLAGDNEQFF.